Below, 31 T cell receptor beta chains from the same sample are listed, as sequenced in a study of T-cell memory formation after mild COVID-19. TCRdb called the 5' RACE reads again in MiXCR, with one record for every CDR3 protein. The sample records 580,000 or so distinct CDR3 sequences, 15% to 20% being singletons. The sample taken for sequencing was PBMCs or a T cell subset sorted from them (not recorded which). These TCRs come from an adult woman who had mild COVID-19 (a few samples of this study predate the infection). Cell type and time point are not known.

The chain joins TRBV6-5 to TRBJ1-2, with 8 bases lining up with TRBD1. The CDR3 extends over 15 amino acids. Looked up from germline, CDR1 is MNHEY and CDR2 is SVGAGI. V was pared by 5 bases and J by 1 base, with 6 bases of the junction left unmatched. CDR3 region: CASSADRGRNYGYTF. The CDR3 DNA sequence: TGTGCCAGCAGTGCCGACAGGGGACGTAACTATGGCTACACCTTC.

The chain uses TRBV2 and TRBJ2-3; D possibly corresponds to TRBD1 (5 bases). The CDR3 is made up of 14 amino acids. Germline lookup yields CDR1 SNHLY and CDR2 FYNNEI. Trimming stripped 6 bases from V and 2 bases from J, with 12 bases between. The CDR3 sequence is CASRDTQYTDTQYF. As DNA, the CDR3 is TGTGCCAGCAGGGACACCCAGTACACAGATACGCAGTATTTT.

This clonotype was found many times. The chain recombines TRBV15 with TRBJ2-7; D is perhaps TRBD1 or TRBD2 (5 bases each). Germline V gives CDR1 LNHNV, CDR2 YYDKDF (reference sequence). This CDR3 has 12 amino acids. V gave up 1 base and J gave up 11 bases, with 12 bases separating them. The CDR3 sequence: CATSRAGTLKYF. CDR3 DNA: TGTGCCACCAGCAGAGCAGGGACCCTGAAGTACTTC.

This clonotype was detected a few times. V and J are TRBV24-1 and TRBJ2-1; tentatively, D is TRBD2 (6 bases). CDR1 KGHDR and CDR2 SFDVKD come from the germline V gene. Trimming took 4 bases from V and 6 from J, leaving 9 bases between them. CDR3 length equals 13 residues. This CDR3 is CATSEKGLNEQFF. The CDR3 bases are TGTGCCACCAGTGAAAAGGGACTCAATGAGCAGTTCTTC.

In its sample, this clonotype was seen a few times. This rearrangement joins TRBV15 to TRBJ2-5, with D hard to call. This CDR3 spans 15 amino acids. V lost 2 bases, J lost 4 bases, and 14 bases lay in between. CDR1 LNHNV and CDR2 YYDKDF come from the germline V gene (reference sequence). In DNA form, the CDR3 reads TGTGCCACCAGCAGACTAAAGGCACCCGCAGAGACCCAGTACTTC. The encoded protein is CATSRLKAPAETQYF.

This clonotype was seen a few times. The chain joins TRBV7-9 to TRBJ2-7; 7 positions agree with TRBD1. Germline V gene data show CDR1 as SEHNR and CDR2 as FQNEAQ (reference sequence). The junction had 1 base not matched to a gene; V was cut back by 3 bases and J by 5 bases. This CDR3 has 12 residues. The CDR3 DNA follows: TGTGCCAGCAGCTTTGACAGGGACGAGCAGTACTTC. This translates into CASSFDRDEQYF.

This clonotype has a handful of counts. The chain couples TRBV5-6 to TRBJ2-1, with D tentatively TRBD2 (6 bases). This CDR3 spans 15 amino acids. Trimming left V 5 bases short and J 8 bases short, with 20 bases between. Germline-derived CDR1 and CDR2 are SGHDT and YYEEEE. CDR3 nucleotides: TGTGCCAGCAGTTCTCTAGCGCCCATACAAGATGAGCAGTTCTTC. Amino acid sequence: CASSSLAPIQDEQFF.

This clonotype has only a few counts. The chain links TRBV29-1 to TRBJ1-1; TRBD1 aligns across 9 bases. Germline CDR1 reads SQVTM; CDR2 reads ANQGSEA. This CDR3 spans 13 amino acids. After removal of 6 bases from V and 9 bases from J, the junction contained 11 bases not matched to a gene. Here the CDR3 reads CSVGQGTHDKAFF. The DNA for the CDR3 is TGCAGCGTAGGACAGGGGACACACGACAAAGCTTTCTTT.

The chain is built from TRBV4-2 and TRBJ2-7; 7 bases are a match to TRBD1. CDR3 length: 13 amino acids. The germline CDR1 and CDR2 sequences are LGHNA and YNFKEQ. V dropped 3 bases and J dropped 5; count of bases not matched to a gene: 4. This CDR3 is CASSHQQGDEQYF. CDR3 coding DNA: TGTGCCAGCAGCCACCAGCAGGGGGACGAGCAGTACTTC.

This clonotype was picked up a small number of times. The rearrangement joins TRBV13 to TRBJ2-1, with TRBD1 identical over 7 bases. Germline CDR1 reads PRHDT; CDR2 reads FYEKMQ (reference sequence). CDR3 size: 13 residues. After removal of 5 bases from V and 5 bases from J, the junction contained 3 bases not matched to a gene. DNA for the CDR3: TGTGCCAGCAGCCGGGGACAGAACAATGAGCAGTTCTTC. Translation: CASSRGQNNEQFF.

Many counts were recorded for this clonotype. The chain is built from TRBV9 and TRBJ2-1; D may be TRBD2 (6 bases). The CDR3 totals 19 residues. V gave up 0 bases and J gave up 1 base, with 20 bases separating them. The germline gives CDR1 SGDLS, CDR2 YYNGEE. The CDR3 protein is CASSVDPAHSGPSYNEQFF. As DNA, the CDR3 is TGTGCCAGCAGCGTAGATCCCGCGCATAGCGGCCCATCCTACAATGAGCAGTTCTTC.

The chain carries TRBV6-6 and TRBJ2-3; the D gene is possibly TRBD1 (6 bases). Trimming stripped 6 bases from V and 4 bases from J, with 20 bases between. The CDR3 covers 16 residues. Germline loops: CDR1 MNHNY, CDR2 SVGAGI (reference sequence). CDR3: CASSATGTLRADTQYF. The DNA for the CDR3 is TGTGCCAGCAGCGCAACCGGGACATTGAGGGCAGATACGCAGTATTTT.

This sequence joins TRBV6-5 and TRBJ2-7, with no clear D. Per germline, CDR1 MNHEY and CDR2 SVGAGI. The CDR3 is 15 residues long. Trimming took 2 bases from V and 2 from J, leaving 13 bases between them. CDR3 sequence reads: CASSYGESPTYEQYF. DNA of the CDR3: TGTGCCAGCAGTTACGGGGAATCTCCTACCTACGAGCAGTACTTC.

This chain joins TRBV20-1 and TRBJ1-1, with D possibly matching TRBD1 (5 bases). The CDR3 runs 13 residues. Germline V gives CDR1 DFQATT, CDR2 SNEGSKA (reference sequence). V lost 0 bases, J lost 2 bases, and 7 bases lay in between. The CDR3 loop is CSARDRGNTEAFF. The CDR3 DNA sequence: TGCAGTGCTAGAGATAGGGGTAACACTGAAGCTTTCTTT.

This clonotype was seen many times. This chain uses TRBV5-1 with TRBJ2-5; D is uncertain. The CDR3 is 15 amino acids. V was cut by 4 bases and J by 0 bases, with 13 bases left in between. Germline CDR1 and CDR2: SGHRS and YFSETQ. The CDR3 loop is CASSLTSIYQETQYF. CDR3 DNA sequence: TGCGCCAGCAGCCTGACCTCTATTTACCAAGAGACCCAGTACTTC.

The chain joins TRBV19 to TRBJ1-1; a weak D match, TRBD1 (5 bases). Deletions cut 4 bases from V and 3 bases from J, with 6 bases between. CDR3 length: 12 amino acids. The V gene's germline CDR1 is LNHDA and CDR2 SQIVND (reference sequence). For the CDR3, the DNA is TGTGCCAGTAGTAAGGGGCACACTGAAGCTTTCTTT. This encodes CASSKGHTEAFF.

The chain employs TRBV19 and TRBJ1-1; no definite D call. In germline, CDR1 is LNHDA, CDR2 SQIVND (reference sequence). CDR3 length: 15 amino acids. V lost 0 bases and J lost 1, with 9 bases in between. The CDR3 sequence: CASSIEFDKNTEAFF. CDR3 coding DNA: TGTGCCAGTAGTATAGAGTTTGACAAGAACACTGAAGCTTTCTTT.

This clonotype was recorded at least ten times. The chain links TRBV4-2 to TRBJ2-5; 10 bases match TRBD2. Germline CDR1 reads LGHNA; CDR2 reads YNFKEQ. The V gene end was trimmed by 4 bases and the J gene end by 0 bases; junction bases not matched to a gene: 5. The CDR3 runs 16 residues. The CDR3 nucleotides read TGTGCCAGCAGCCCAGGACTAGCGGCTAACCAAGAGACCCAGTACTTC. The encoded protein is CASSPGLAANQETQYF.

The CDR3 nucleotides read TGCAGTGCTAAGAGTGCGGTAGCGGAAGAGACCCAGTACTTC. The encoded protein is CSAKSAVAEETQYF. The chain is built from TRBV20-1 and TRBJ2-5; weak D call: TRBD2 (6 bases). Per germline, CDR1 DFQATT and CDR2 SNEGSKA (reference sequence). CDR3 length: 14 amino acids. V lost 4 bases, J lost 3 bases, and 15 bases lay in between.

This clonotype was recorded a few times. This chain connects TRBV4-3 to TRBJ2-7, with unresolved D. V lost 0 bases and J lost 2, with 8 bases in between. The CDR3 runs 14 residues. CDR1 and CDR2 (germline): LGHNA, YSLEER. Written as DNA, the CDR3 is TGCGCCAGCAGCCAAGATTTATCAGCCTACGAGCAGTACTTC. It yields the protein CASSQDLSAYEQYF.

This chain connects TRBV7-9 to TRBJ2-7; 8 positions match TRBD2. Trimming removed 0 bases from V and 4 bases from J; junction bases left unmatched: 5. Germline V gene data show CDR1 as SEHNR and CDR2 as FQNEAQ (reference sequence). CDR3 length: 15 amino acids. The CDR3 loop is CASSLAEAGEYEQYF. The CDR3 bases are TGTGCCAGCAGCTTAGCGGAAGCGGGGGAGTACGAGCAGTACTTC.

This clonotype was counted many times. The V and J genes are TRBV7-8 and TRBJ2-3, with D unclear. The ends were cut back, 1 base at V and 4 bases at J, with 9 bases in the middle. Germline values: CDR1 SGHVS, CDR2 FQNEAQ. The CDR3 totals 14 residues. Here the CDR3 DNA reads TGTGCCAGCAGCTTAGAAGCCCAACCAGATACGCAGTATTTT. Residues: CASSLEAQPDTQYF.

This clonotype appeared a few times. V gene TRBV4-3 combines with J gene TRBJ2-7; D is unresolved. The V gene lost 0 bases and the J gene lost 6 bases, with 12 bases spanning the gap. Germline V CDR1 and CDR2: LGHNA, YSLEER. CDR3 length: 14 amino acids. The DNA of the CDR3 is TGCGCCAGCAGCCAAGATCTTCAGTATCCCGAGCAGTACTTC. This encodes CASSQDLQYPEQYF.

This chain uses TRBV12-3 or TRBV12-4 with TRBJ1-3; D is perhaps TRBD1 (6 bases). Trimming shortened V by 3 bases and J by 1 base, and 13 bases separated the two germline ends. This CDR3 spans 16 amino acids. The CDR3: CASSFLSGVSGNTIYF. CDR3 in DNA: TGTGCCAGCAGTTTTCTTTCAGGGGTTTCTGGAAACACCATATATTTT.

This clonotype was seen a few times. V is TRBV3-1 and J is TRBJ2-7; TRBD1 aligns across 10 bases. The CDR3 totals 18 residues. Germline CDR1 LGHDT, CDR2 YNNKEL (reference sequence). V was pared by 1 base and J by 0 bases, with 9 bases of the junction left unmatched. Here the CDR3 DNA reads TGTGCCAGCAGCCAAGGCGCAGGACAGGGGGTCACCTCCTACGAGCAGTACTTC. Residues: CASSQGAGQGVTSYEQYF.

This clonotype appeared a few times. The genes are TRBV5-1 and TRBJ2-7; 7 bases fit TRBD2. This CDR3 comprises 15 residues. V trimming: 4 bases; J trimming: 2 bases; junction bases outside the gene matches: 9. Germline values: CDR1 SGHRS, CDR2 YFSETQ. The CDR3 protein is CASSRSGTTTYEQYF. The DNA for the CDR3 is TGCGCCAGCAGCCGTTCCGGGACTACTACCTACGAGCAGTACTTC.

The chain recombines TRBV6-5 with TRBJ2-1, with no clear D. The V end lost 2 bases, the J end lost 4 bases, and 6 bases lay between the germline ends. CDR1 MNHEY and CDR2 SVGAGI come from the germline V gene. The CDR3 totals 13 residues. CDR3 loop: CASSYPMYNEQFF. CDR3 DNA sequence: TGTGCCAGCAGTTACCCCATGTACAATGAGCAGTTCTTC.

The chain has TRBV9 and TRBJ1-6, with D uncertain. The CDR3 sequence is 16 residues long. Germline V gene sequence: CDR1 SGDLS, CDR2 YYNGEE. V was trimmed by 2 bases and J by 0 bases, leaving 9 bases between them. The CDR3 DNA sequence: TGTGCCAGCAGCGTGGGGATGAGCTCCTATAATTCACCCCTCCACTTT. Its protein is CASSVGMSSYNSPLHF. Complete variable domain (other parts from reference TRBV9 and TRBJ1-6): DSGVTQTPKHLITATGQRVTLRCSPRSGDLSVYWYQQSLDQGLQFLIQYYNGEERAKGNILERFSAQQFPDLHSELNLSSLELGDSALYFCASSVGMSSYNSPLHFGNGTRLTVT.

This clonotype was recorded a few times. The chain links TRBV29-1 to TRBJ2-1, with D possibly TRBD2 on 5 matching bases. Germline-derived CDR1 and CDR2 are SQVTM and ANQGSEA. This CDR3 contains 10 residues. The CDR3 loop reads CRHRASEQFF. CDR3 DNA sequence: TGCCGCCACCGGGCTAGCGAGCAGTTCTTC.

This clonotype has only a few counts. The chain uses TRBV14 and TRBJ2-2; TRBD1 agrees at 11 bases. Trimming cost V 3 bases and J 5 bases; bases outside gene matches: 5. Germline CDR1 SGHDN, CDR2 FVKESK. CDR3 length equals 16 residues. The CDR3 region is CASSHGQGARTGELFF. The CDR3 DNA reads TGTGCCAGCAGCCACGGACAGGGGGCACGAACCGGGGAGCTGTTTTTT.

The rearrangement links TRBV15 to TRBJ2-1; D call uncertain. Trimming left V 0 bases short and J 3 bases short, with 9 bases between. The CDR3 is 15 amino acids. CDR1 and CDR2 from the germline V gene are LNHNV and YYDKDF (reference sequence). In DNA form, the CDR3 reads TGTGCCACCAGCAGAGACCACCACGGCTACAATGAGCAGTTCTTC. The encoded protein is CATSRDHHGYNEQFF.